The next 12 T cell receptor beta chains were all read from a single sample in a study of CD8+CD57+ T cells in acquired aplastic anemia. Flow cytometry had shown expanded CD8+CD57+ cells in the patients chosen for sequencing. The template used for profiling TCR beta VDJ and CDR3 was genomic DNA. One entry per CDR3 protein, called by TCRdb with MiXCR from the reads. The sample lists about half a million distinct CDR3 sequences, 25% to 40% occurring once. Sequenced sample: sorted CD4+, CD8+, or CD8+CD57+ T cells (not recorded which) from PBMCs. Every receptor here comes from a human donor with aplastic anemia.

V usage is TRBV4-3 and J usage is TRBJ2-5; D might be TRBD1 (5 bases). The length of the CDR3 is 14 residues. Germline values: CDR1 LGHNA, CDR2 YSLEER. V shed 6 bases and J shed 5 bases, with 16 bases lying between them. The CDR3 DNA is TGCGCCAGCAGTCGAGGACATGGTCGGGAGACCCAGTACTTC. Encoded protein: CASSRGHGRETQYF.

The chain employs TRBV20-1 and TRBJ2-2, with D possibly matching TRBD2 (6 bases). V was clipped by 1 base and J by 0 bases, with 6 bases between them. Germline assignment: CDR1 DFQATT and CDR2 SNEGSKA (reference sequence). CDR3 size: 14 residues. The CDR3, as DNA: TGCAGTGCTAGAGCGGGGGCGAACACCGGGGAGCTGTTTTTT. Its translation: CSARAGANTGELFF.

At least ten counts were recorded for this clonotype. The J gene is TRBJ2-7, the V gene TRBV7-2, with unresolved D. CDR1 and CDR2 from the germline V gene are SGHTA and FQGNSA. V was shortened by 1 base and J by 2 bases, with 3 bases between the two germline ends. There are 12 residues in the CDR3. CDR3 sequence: CASSLGAYEQYF. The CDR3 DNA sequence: TGTGCCAGCAGCTTAGGGGCCTACGAGCAGTACTTC.

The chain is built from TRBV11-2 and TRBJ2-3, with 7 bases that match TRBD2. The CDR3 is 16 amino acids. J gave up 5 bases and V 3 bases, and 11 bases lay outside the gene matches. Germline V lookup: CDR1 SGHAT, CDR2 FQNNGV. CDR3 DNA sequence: TGTGCCAGCAGCTTCGAGCGGGGACTTGGGAAAGATACGCAGTATTTT. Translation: CASSFERGLGKDTQYF.

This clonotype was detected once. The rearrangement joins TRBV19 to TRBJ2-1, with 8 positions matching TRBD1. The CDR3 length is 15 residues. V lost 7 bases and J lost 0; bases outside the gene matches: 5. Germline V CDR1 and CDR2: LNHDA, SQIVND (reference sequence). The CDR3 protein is CASMPTGGSYNEQFF. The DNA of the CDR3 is TGTGCCAGTATGCCCACAGGGGGCTCCTACAATGAGCAGTTCTTC.

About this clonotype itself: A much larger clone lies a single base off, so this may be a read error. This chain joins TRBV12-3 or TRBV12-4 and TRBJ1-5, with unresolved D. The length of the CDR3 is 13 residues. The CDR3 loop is CASSLVTGQPRHF. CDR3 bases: TGTGCCAGCAGTTTAGTGACCGGGCAGCCCCGGCATTTT.

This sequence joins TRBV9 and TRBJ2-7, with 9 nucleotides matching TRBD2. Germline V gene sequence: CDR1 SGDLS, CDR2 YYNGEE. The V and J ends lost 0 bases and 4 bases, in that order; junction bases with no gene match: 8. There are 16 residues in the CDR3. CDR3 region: CASSVGGTSTSYEQYF. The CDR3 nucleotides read TGTGCCAGCAGCGTAGGGGGGACTAGCACGTCGTACGAGCAGTACTTC. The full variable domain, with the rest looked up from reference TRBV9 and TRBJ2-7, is DSGVTQTPKHLITATGQRVTLRCSPRSGDLSVYWYQQSLDQGLQFLIQYYNGEERAKGNILERFSAQQFPDLHSELNLSSLELGDSALYFCASSVGGTSTSYEQYFGPGTRLTVT.

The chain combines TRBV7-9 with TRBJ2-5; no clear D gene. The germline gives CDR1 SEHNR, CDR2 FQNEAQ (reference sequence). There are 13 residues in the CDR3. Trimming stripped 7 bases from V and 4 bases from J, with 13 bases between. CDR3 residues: CASNRRLGETQYF. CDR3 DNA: TGTGCCAGCAACCGGCGGCTAGGAGAGACCCAGTACTTC. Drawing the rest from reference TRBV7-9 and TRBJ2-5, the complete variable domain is DTGVSQNPRHKITKRGQNVTFRCDPISEHNRLYWYRQTLGQGPEFLTYFQNEAQLEKSRLLSDRFSAERPKGSFSTLEIQRTEQGDSAMYLCASNRRLGETQYFGPGTRLLVL.

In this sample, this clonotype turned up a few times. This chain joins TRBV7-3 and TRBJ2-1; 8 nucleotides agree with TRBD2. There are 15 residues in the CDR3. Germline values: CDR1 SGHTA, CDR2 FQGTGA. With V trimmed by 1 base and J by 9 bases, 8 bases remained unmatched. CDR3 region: CASSLMSGGISEQFF. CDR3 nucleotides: TGTGCCAGCAGCTTAATGAGCGGGGGCATAAGTGAGCAGTTCTTC. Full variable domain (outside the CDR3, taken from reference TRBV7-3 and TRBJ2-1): GAGVSQTPSNKVTEKGKYVELRCDPISGHTALYWYRQSLGQGPEFLIYFQGTGAADDSGLPNDRFFAVRPEGSVSTLKIQRTERGDSAVYLCASSLMSGGISEQFFGPGTRLTVL.

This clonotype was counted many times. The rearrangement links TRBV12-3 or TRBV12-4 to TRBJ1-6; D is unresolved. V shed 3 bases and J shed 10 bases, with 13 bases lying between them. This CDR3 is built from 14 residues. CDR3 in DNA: TGTGCCAGCAGTTTCGGGCCGCCGAGCTCACCCCTCCACTTT. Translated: CASSFGPPSSPLHF.

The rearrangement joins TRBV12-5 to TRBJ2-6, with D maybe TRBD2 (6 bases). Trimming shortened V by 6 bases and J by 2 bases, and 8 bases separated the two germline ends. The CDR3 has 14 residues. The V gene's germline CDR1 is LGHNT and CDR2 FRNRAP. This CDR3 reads CASGPGAGANVLTF. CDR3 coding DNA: TGTGCTAGTGGCCCGGGGGCTGGGGCCAACGTCCTGACTTTC.

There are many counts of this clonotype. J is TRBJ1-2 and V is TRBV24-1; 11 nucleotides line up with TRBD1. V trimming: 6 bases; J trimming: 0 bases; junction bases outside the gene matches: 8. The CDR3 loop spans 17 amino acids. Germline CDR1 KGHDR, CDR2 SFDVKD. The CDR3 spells CATSLRDRGNANYGYTF. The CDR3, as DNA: TGTGCCACCAGTCTGCGGGACAGGGGGAACGCTAACTATGGCTACACCTTC.